Each of the 26 T cell receptor beta chains below was sequenced from the same sample in a study of post-analysis software for immune sequencing data (dated by TCRdb to 2014 to 2015). These receptors are not linked to any known antigen. Libraries came from PCR. Data came from an Illumina HiSeq 2500. To reduce PCR and sequencing biases, unique molecular identifiers were incorporated into the TCR beta cDNA libraries. The raw public reads went through TCRdb reprocessing: fastp at Q25, MiXCR clone calling, in-frame beta chains kept. Identical CDR3 proteins give one entry, which carries the most common genes and DNA. The sample table contains approximately 160,000 distinct CDR3 sequences; only one count was recorded for over 25% of them. The ten largest clones take up about 1.6% of the sample. Overall study outcomes, separate from this receptor: Patients showed significantly higher frequencies than controls for roughly 5 TRBV segments, among them TRBV5-6, TRBV5-1 and TRBV20-1.

Input material: blood. These receptors came from a girl under 18 with multiple sclerosis.

Worth noting for this clonotype: This could be a read error, since a much larger clone is one nucleotide away. The CDR3 spells CASSSGQEHNEQFF. CDR3 DNA sequence: TGCGCCAGCAGCTCCGGACAGGAGCACAATGAGCAGTTCTTC. The rearrangement uses TRBV5-1 and TRBJ2-1, with TRBD1 identical over 7 bases. The CDR3 is 14 residues long. V lost 3 bases and J lost 5; bases outside the gene matches: 5. Germline V lookup: CDR1 SGHRS, CDR2 YFSETQ.

This clonotype was observed at least ten times. Here the CDR3 DNA reads TGTGCCAGCAGTTACGGGGGTTTGGGTTCACCCCTCCACTTT. This codes for CASSYGGLGSPLHF. The V gene is TRBV6-5, the J gene TRBJ1-6; TRBD1 might be the D (5 bases). Germline loops: CDR1 MNHEY, CDR2 SVGAGI. This CDR3 contains 14 residues. Trimming shortened V by 2 bases and J by 9 bases, and 11 bases separated the two germline ends.

Points on this clonotype: A read error may be the cause here, since a much bigger clone is one base away. The chain recombines TRBV12-3 or TRBV12-4 with TRBJ1-4, with a tentative D call TRBD1 (5 bases). The CDR3 is 16 amino acids. Trimming shortened V by 7 bases and J by 5 bases, and 20 bases separated the two germline ends. The DNA of the CDR3 is TGTGCCAGCAACCTAGGGATGGCAGGGCAGAATGAAAAACTGTTTTTT. This codes for CASNLGMAGQNEKLFF.

This clonotype was counted a few times. At one end the junction does not follow the germline gene, possibly because of a read error. The gene calls are TRBV13 and TRBJ2-1; D unresolved. The CDR3 spans 12 residues. Germline V gene data show CDR1 as PRHDT and CDR2 as FYEKMQ (reference sequence). Here the CDR3 DNA reads TGTGCCAGCAGCTTAGTGGCGAATGAGCGGTTCTTC. It is translated as CASSLVANERFF.

This clonotype appeared many times. For the CDR3, the DNA is TGTGCCAGCAGCTTAAGACCAGCGGGATACTCTGGGGCCAACGTCCTGACTTTC. Protein product: CASSLRPAGYSGANVLTF. The J gene is TRBJ2-6, the V gene TRBV7-2, with TRBD2 matching 7 bases. CDR3 length: 18 residues. V gave up 2 bases and J gave up 0 bases; unmatched junction bases: 7. Germline lookup yields CDR1 SGHTA and CDR2 FQGNSA.

V gene TRBV20-1 combines with J gene TRBJ1-2; D possibly corresponds to TRBD1 (6 bases). Deletions cut 4 bases from V and 2 bases from J, with 17 bases between. Germline loops: CDR1 DFQATT, CDR2 SNEGSKA (reference sequence). The CDR3 is 15 residues long. The CDR3 nucleotides read TGCAGTGCTACGCGTGACGGGGGCCCCAACTATGGCTACACCTTC. Translation gives CSATRDGGPNYGYTF.

The gene calls are TRBV3-1 and TRBJ2-7, with 8 bases matching TRBD1. This CDR3 is built from 16 residues. J gave up 1 base and V 5 bases, and 10 bases lay outside the gene matches. Germline V gene sequence: CDR1 LGHDT, CDR2 YNNKEL (reference sequence). CDR3 in amino acids: CASSSHSGGASYEQYF. CDR3 coding DNA: TGTGCCAGCAGCAGCCACTCAGGGGGCGCGTCCTACGAGCAGTACTTC.

The genes are TRBV24-1 and TRBJ2-1; D gene ambiguous. CDR1 and CDR2 (germline): KGHDR, SFDVKD. V lost 1 base, J lost 5 bases, and 11 bases lay in between. The CDR3 runs to 15 residues. CDR3 in amino acids: CATSDLGWLNNEQFF. CDR3 nucleotide sequence: TGTGCCACCAGTGATTTAGGTTGGCTAAACAATGAGCAGTTCTTC.

This chain uses TRBV7-9 with TRBJ1-2; 9 positions agree with TRBD1. The CDR3 is 16 residues long. The germline V gene encodes CDR1 SEHNR and CDR2 FQNEAQ (reference sequence). V shed 6 bases, J shed 8 bases, and the junction held 16 bases outside the gene matches. CDR3 nucleotides: TGTGCCAGCAGTTCCGCCCTTGGACAGGGGAGGGAAGGCTACACCTTC. It specifies CASSSALGQGREGYTF.

This clonotype was counted a few times. The chain is built from TRBV19 and TRBJ1-4; possible D gene TRBD1, 5 bases. V gave up 5 bases and J gave up 8 bases, with 24 bases separating them. CDR3 length equals 17 residues. CDR1 is LNHDA and CDR2 is SQIVND in the germline V gene (reference sequence). CDR3 sequence reads: CASSRSTGHLVREKLFF. CDR3 nucleotides: TGTGCCAGTAGTCGCTCCACCGGACATTTGGTACGGGAAAAACTGTTTTTT.

In its sample, this clonotype was seen many times. This sequence joins TRBV29-1 and TRBJ2-1, with D unresolved. CDR3 length: 15 residues. The V end was cut by 6 bases, the J end by 2 bases, with 17 bases between. Per the germline V gene, CDR1 is SQVTM and CDR2 is ANQGSEA. CDR3 in DNA: TGCAGCGTCGGACGTGGGCGAAAAACCTACAATGAGCAGTTCTTC. This encodes CSVGRGRKTYNEQFF.

This rearrangement joins TRBV5-1 to TRBJ2-6; tentatively, D is TRBD1 (6 bases). CDR1 SGHRS and CDR2 YFSETQ come from the germline V gene. Trimming took 1 base from V and 2 from J, leaving 7 bases between them. The CDR3 is made up of 15 amino acids. CDR3 residues: CASSLQGTGANVLTF. CDR3 coding DNA: TGCGCCAGCAGCTTGCAGGGGACTGGGGCCAACGTCCTGACTTTC. Supplemented by reference TRBV5-1 and TRBJ2-6, the full variable domain reads KAGVTQTPRYLIKTRGQQVTLSCSPISGHRSVSWYQQTPGQGLQFLFEYFSETQRNKGNFPGRFSGRQFSNSRSEMNVSTLELGDSALYLCASSLQGTGANVLTFGAGSRLTVL.

Only a few counts were recorded for this clonotype. The genes are TRBV3-1 and TRBJ2-3; 12 positions match TRBD2. CDR3 length: 19 residues. With V trimmed by 0 bases and J by 6 bases, 13 bases remained unmatched. The V gene's germline CDR1 is LGHDT and CDR2 YNNKEL (reference sequence). The CDR3 DNA reads as TGTGCCAGCAGCCAAGACCTCGGACTAGCGGGATCCTTGAGTGATACGCAGTATTTT. Translating it yields CASSQDLGLAGSLSDTQYF.

As for this clonotype: Given a much more abundant clone one base away, this may be a read error. The gene calls are TRBV27 and TRBJ2-3; a weak D match, TRBD2 (5 bases). CDR1 MNHEY and CDR2 SMNVEV come from the germline V gene (reference sequence). This CDR3 region has 17 residues. CDR3 DNA sequence: TGTGCCAGCAGTCCAACCCCGGACCGGGCTAGCACAGATACGCAGTGTTTT. Its protein product is CASSPTPDRASTDTQCF.

The chain joins TRBV4-2 to TRBJ2-1, with D hard to call. This CDR3 region has 13 residues. The germline CDR1 and CDR2 sequences are LGHNA and YNFKEQ. Trimming removed 4 bases from V and 8 bases from J, with 12 bases in between. Written as DNA, the CDR3 is TGTGCCAGCAGCCTCCCTCTAAGCGATGAGCAGTTCTTC. Translating gives CASSLPLSDEQFF.

The chain carries TRBV20-1 and TRBJ2-4; TRBD2 is a possible D gene (6 bases). The closer fit of TRBJ2-7 to the DNA end suggests the J call may be wrong. The CDR3 is 14 residues long. In germline, CDR1 is DFQATT, CDR2 SNEGSKA (reference sequence). The CDR3 reads CSASTSLALYEQYF. The CDR3 nucleotides read TGCAGTGCTAGTACCTCACTAGCCTTATACGAGCAGTACTTC.

The chain uses TRBV28 and TRBJ1-1, with D possibly being TRBD1 (6 bases). Germline CDR1 and CDR2: MDHEN and SYDVKM. The CDR3 runs 15 residues. Trimming took 2 bases from V and 4 from J, leaving 14 bases between them. The CDR3 is CASSLGARGGTEAFF. CDR3 in DNA: TGTGCCAGCAGTTTAGGCGCCAGGGGTGGCACTGAAGCTTTCTTT.

The chain recombines TRBV30 with TRBJ2-1; no definite D call. This CDR3 is built from 14 residues. The V end lost 0 bases, the J end lost 4 bases, and 10 bases lay between the germline ends. Germline-derived CDR1 and CDR2 are GTSNPN and SVGIG (reference sequence). CDR3 in DNA: TGTGCCTGGAGTGTCCAGCCGAAGTACAATGAGCAGTTCTTC. Translating gives CAWSVQPKYNEQFF.

In its sample, this clonotype was seen once. This may stem from a read error, because a much larger clone lies one nucleotide away. This chain connects TRBV6-1 to TRBJ2-7; D is undetermined. V lost 1 base and J 7 bases, leaving 17 bases between the germline ends. The CDR3 runs 15 residues. Germline assignment: CDR1 MNHNS and CDR2 SASEGT. This chain's CDR3 is CASSEGSLSYNEQYF. CDR3 nucleotide sequence: TGTGCCAGCAGTGAAGGCAGCCTTTCCTACAATGAGCAGTACTTC.

The chain links TRBV7-9 to TRBJ2-5, with no clear D. The CDR3 extends over 10 amino acids. V was pared by 6 bases and J by 11 bases, with 10 bases between. CDR1 and CDR2 (germline): SEHNR, FQNEAQ (reference sequence). The CDR3 DNA reads TGTGCCAGCAGTGGCAATGAGCAGTACTTC. This gives the protein CASSGNEQYF.

On this clonotype: This may stem from a read error, because a much larger clone lies one nucleotide away. The chain couples TRBV9 to TRBJ2-7; D may be TRBD2 (6 bases). V was shortened by 2 bases and J by 4 bases, with 16 bases between the two germline ends. This CDR3 contains 15 residues. Germline values: CDR1 SGDLS, CDR2 YYNGEE. The CDR3 is CASSVEIAEVYEQYF. The CDR3 DNA reads TGTGCCAGCAGCGTTGAGATAGCGGAAGTGTACGAGCAGTACTTC.

On this clonotype: With a much larger clone just one base away, this may be a read error. The conserved closing phenylalanine or tryptophan is absent in this CDR3, likely reflecting a read error. The chain uses TRBV20-1 and TRBJ2-1; 11 positions agree with TRBD1. Germline V gene data show CDR1 as DFQATT and CDR2 as SNEGSKA (reference sequence). Trimming took 1 base from V and 5 from J; bases not matched to a gene: 4. The CDR3 covers 15 residues. The CDR3 is CSARAGTGGNNEQFV. The CDR3 bases are TGCAGTGCTAGAGCCGGGACAGGGGGTAACAATGAGCAGTTCGTC.

The rearrangement links TRBV28 to TRBJ1-3; D remains ambiguous. Germline V gene lookup returns CDR1 MDHEN and CDR2 SYDVKM. V dropped 3 bases and J dropped 9 bases, with 9 bases sitting between them. This CDR3 is built from 12 residues. CDR3 loop: CASSLRQSTIYF. DNA for the CDR3: TGTGCCAGCAGTTTGCGCCAATCCACCATATATTTT.

There are a few counts of this clonotype. The chain links TRBV20-1 to TRBJ1-1; D gene uncertain. The CDR3 has 16 amino acids. CDR1 and CDR2 from the germline V gene are DFQATT and SNEGSKA (reference sequence). Trimming took 3 bases from V and 3 from J, leaving 20 bases between them. CDR3 DNA: TGCAGTGCTAGGACCACCCCCACCATAGGACACACTGAAGCTTTCTTT. Residues: CSARTTPTIGHTEAFF.

This clonotype was detected ten times or more. The chain employs TRBV9 and TRBJ2-1, with D perhaps matching TRBD1 or TRBD2 (5 bases each). Germline loops: CDR1 SGDLS, CDR2 YYNGEE. The V end lost 0 bases, the J end lost 4 bases, and 8 bases lay between the germline ends. The CDR3 sequence is 14 residues long. CDR3 nucleotide sequence: TGTGCCAGCAGCGTAGACGGGGCTTACAATGAGCAGTTCTTC. Its protein is CASSVDGAYNEQFF.

Comments on this clonotype: A read error is possible here, since a much larger clone lies one base away. V and J are TRBV20-1 and TRBJ2-7; tentative D call: TRBD2 (5 bases). V lost 0 bases and J 2 bases, leaving 14 bases between the germline ends. The V gene's germline CDR1 is DFQATT and CDR2 SNEGSKA (reference sequence). The CDR3 consists of 15 residues. CDR3 amino acids: CSARDLGLAPYEQYF. DNA for the CDR3: TGCAGTGCTAGAGATCTAGGACTGGCTCCCTACGAGCAGTACTTC.